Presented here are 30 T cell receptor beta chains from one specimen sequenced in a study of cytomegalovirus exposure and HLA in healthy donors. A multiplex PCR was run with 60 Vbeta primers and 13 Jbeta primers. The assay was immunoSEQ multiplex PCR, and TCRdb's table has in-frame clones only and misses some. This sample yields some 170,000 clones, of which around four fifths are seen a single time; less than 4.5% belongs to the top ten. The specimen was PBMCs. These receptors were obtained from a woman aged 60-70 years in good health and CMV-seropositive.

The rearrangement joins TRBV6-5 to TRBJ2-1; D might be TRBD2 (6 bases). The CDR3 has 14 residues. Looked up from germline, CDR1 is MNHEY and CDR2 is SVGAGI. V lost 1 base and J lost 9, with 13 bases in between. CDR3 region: CASSYLTSLGEQFF. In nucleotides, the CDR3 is TGTGCCAGCAGTTACTTGACTAGTTTGGGTGAGCAGTTCTTC.

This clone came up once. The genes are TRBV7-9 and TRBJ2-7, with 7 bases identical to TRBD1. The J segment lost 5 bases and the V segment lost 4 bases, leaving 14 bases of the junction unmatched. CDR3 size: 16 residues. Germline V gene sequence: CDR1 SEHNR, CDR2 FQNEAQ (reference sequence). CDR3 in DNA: TGTGCCAGCAGCTCGGATTCTGGACAGGAGTCCAACGAGCAGTACTTC. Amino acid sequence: CASSSDSGQESNEQYF.

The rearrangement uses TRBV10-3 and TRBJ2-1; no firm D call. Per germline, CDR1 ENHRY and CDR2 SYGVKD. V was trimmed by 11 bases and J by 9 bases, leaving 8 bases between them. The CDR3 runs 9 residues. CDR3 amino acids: CAVLCEQFF. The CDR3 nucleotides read TGTGCCGTCTTATGTGAGCAGTTCTTC.

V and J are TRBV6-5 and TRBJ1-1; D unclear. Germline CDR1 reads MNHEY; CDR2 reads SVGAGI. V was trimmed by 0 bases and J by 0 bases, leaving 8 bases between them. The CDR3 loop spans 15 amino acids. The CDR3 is CASSYSVRMNTEAFF. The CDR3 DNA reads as TGTGCCAGCAGTTACTCGGTCAGGATGAACACTGAAGCTTTCTTT.

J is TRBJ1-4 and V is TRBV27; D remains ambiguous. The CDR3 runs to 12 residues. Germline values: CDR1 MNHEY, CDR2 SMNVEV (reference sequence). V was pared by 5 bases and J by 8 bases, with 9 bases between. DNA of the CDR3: TGTGCCAGCAGTGGCCAGGAAGAAAAACTGTTTTTT. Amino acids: CASSGQEEKLFF.

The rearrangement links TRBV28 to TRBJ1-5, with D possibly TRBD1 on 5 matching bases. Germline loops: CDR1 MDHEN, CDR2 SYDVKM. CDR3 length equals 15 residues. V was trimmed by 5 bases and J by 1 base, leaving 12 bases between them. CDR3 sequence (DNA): TGTGCCAGCAGTGGGGGGGTGGGGAGCAATCAGCCCCAGCATTTT. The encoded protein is CASSGGVGSNQPQHF.

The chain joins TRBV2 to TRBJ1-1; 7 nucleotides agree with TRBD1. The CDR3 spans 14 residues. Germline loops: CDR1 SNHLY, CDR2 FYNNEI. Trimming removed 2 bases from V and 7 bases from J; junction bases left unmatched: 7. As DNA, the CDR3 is TGTGCCAGCAGTGAAAGAGGCCAGGGGGATGAAGCTTTCTTT. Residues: CASSERGQGDEAFF.

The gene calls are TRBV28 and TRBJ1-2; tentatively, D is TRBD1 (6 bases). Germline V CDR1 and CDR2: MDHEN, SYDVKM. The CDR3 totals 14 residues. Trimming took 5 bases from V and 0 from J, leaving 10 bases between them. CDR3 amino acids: CASSPQGTNYGYTF. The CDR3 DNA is TGTGCCAGCAGTCCCCAGGGGACTAACTATGGCTACACCTTC.

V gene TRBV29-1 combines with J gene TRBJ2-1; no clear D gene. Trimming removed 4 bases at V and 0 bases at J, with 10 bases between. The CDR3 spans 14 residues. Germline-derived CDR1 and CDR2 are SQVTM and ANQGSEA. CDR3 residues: CSVGSRSSYNEQFF. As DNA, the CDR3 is TGCAGCGTTGGATCAAGGAGCTCCTACAATGAGCAGTTCTTC.

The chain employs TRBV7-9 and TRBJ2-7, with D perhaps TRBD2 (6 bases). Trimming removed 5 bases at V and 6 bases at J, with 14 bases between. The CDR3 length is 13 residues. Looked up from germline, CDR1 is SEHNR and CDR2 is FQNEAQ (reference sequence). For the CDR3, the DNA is TGTGCCAGCAGCCGGGACTTCAGTGGCGAGCAGTACTTC. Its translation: CASSRDFSGEQYF.

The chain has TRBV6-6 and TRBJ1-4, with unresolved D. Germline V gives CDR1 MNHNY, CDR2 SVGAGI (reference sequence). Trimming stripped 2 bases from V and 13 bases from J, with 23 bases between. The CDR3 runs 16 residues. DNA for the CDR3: TGTGCCAGCAGTTACCGACTCGTTCACACCGGGTCGTCACTGTTTTTT. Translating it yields CASSYRLVHTGSSLFF.

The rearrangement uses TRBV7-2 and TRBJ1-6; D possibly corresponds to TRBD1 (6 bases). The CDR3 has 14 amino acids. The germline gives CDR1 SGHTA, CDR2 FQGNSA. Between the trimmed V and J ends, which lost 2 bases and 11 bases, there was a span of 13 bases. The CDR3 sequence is CASSLQGQGTPLHF. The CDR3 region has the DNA TGTGCCAGCAGCTTACAGGGGCAGGGGACACCCCTCCACTTT.

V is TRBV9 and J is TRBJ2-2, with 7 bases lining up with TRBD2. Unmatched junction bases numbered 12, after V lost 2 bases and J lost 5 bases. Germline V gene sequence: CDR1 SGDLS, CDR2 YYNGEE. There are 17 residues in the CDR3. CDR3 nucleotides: TGTGCCAGCAGCGTGACTAGACTGGAGCGGGATACCGGGGAGCTGTTTTTT. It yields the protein CASSVTRLERDTGELFF.

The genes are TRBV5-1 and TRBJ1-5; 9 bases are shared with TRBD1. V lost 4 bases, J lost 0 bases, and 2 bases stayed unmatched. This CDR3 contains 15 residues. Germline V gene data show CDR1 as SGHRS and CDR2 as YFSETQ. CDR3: CASSAGQGSNQPQHF. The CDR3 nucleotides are TGCGCCAGCAGCGCGGGACAGGGTAGCAATCAGCCCCAGCATTTT.

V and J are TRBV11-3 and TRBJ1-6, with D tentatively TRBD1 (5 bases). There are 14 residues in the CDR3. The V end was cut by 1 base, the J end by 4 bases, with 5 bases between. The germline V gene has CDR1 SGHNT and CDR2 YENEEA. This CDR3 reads CASSLGQYNSPLHF. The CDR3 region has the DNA TGTGCCAGCAGCTTAGGACAGTATAATTCACCCCTCCACTTT. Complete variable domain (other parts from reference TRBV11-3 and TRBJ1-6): EAGVVQSPRYKIIEKKQPVAFWCNPISGHNTLYWYLQNLGQGPELLIRYENEEAVDDSQLPKDRFSAERLKGVDSTLKIQPAELGDSAVYLCASSLGQYNSPLHFGNGTRLTVT.

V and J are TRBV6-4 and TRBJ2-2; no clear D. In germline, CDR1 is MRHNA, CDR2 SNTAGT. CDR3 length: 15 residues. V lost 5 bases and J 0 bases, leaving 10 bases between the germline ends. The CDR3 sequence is CASSLDSANTGELFF. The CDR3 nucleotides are TGTGCCAGCAGTCTTGACTCGGCGAACACCGGGGAGCTGTTTTTT.

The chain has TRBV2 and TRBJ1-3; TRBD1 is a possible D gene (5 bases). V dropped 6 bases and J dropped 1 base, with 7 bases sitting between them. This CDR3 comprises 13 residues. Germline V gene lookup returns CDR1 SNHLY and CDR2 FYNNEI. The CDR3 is CASRTGSGNTIYF. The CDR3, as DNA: TGTGCCAGCAGAACAGGTTCTGGAAACACCATATATTTT.

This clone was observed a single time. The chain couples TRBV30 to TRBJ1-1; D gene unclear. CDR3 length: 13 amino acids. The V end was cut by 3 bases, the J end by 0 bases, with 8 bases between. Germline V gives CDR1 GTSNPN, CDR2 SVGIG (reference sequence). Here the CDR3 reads CAWRPTLNTEAFF. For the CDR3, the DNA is TGTGCCTGGAGGCCGACTTTGAACACTGAAGCTTTCTTT.

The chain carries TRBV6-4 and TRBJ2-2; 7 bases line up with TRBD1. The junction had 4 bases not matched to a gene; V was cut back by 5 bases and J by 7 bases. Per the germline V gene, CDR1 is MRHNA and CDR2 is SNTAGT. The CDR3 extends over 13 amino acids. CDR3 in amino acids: CASSTGVHGELFF. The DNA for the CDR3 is TGTGCCAGCAGTACAGGGGTCCACGGGGAGCTGTTTTTT.

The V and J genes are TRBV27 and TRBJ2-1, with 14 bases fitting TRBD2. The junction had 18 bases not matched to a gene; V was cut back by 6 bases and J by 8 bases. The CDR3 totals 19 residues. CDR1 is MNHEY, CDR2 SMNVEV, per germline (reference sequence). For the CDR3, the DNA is TGTGCCAGCAGGCCGGAGGGACTAGCGGGAGAAATTAGGGGCGATGAGCAGTTCTTC. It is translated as CASRPEGLAGEIRGDEQFF.

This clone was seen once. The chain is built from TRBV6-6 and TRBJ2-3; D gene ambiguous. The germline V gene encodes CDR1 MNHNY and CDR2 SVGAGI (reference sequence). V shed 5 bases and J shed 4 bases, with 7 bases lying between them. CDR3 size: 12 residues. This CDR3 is CASSPGADTQYF. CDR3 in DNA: TGTGCCAGCAGTCCCGGTGCAGATACGCAGTATTTT.

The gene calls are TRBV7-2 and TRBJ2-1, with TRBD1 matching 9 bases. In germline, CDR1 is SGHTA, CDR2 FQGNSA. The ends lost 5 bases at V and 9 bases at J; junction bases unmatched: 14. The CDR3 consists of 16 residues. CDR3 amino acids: CASSLNRDRAQFEQFF. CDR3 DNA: TGTGCCAGCAGCCTAAACCGGGACAGGGCCCAATTTGAGCAGTTCTTC.

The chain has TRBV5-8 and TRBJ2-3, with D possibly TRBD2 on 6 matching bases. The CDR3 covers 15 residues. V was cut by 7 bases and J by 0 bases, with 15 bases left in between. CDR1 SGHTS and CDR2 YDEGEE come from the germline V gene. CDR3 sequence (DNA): TGTGCCAGCGGCGGGAATATATATAGCACAGATACGCAGTATTTT. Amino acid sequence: CASGGNIYSTDTQYF.

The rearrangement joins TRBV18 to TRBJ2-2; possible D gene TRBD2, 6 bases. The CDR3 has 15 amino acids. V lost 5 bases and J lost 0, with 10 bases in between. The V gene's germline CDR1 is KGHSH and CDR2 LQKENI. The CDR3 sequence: CASSAGIANTGELFF. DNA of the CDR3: TGTGCCAGCTCAGCGGGGATCGCGAACACCGGGGAGCTGTTTTTT.

The CDR3 nucleotides are TGCGCCAGCAGACTAGAAACAGGGGTATCCTACGAGCAGTACTTC. Its translation is CASRLETGVSYEQYF. The gene calls are TRBV5-1 and TRBJ2-5; 7 nucleotides align to TRBD1. The J call may be in error: the DNA end matches TRBJ2-7 better. This CDR3 spans 15 amino acids. In germline, CDR1 is SGHRS, CDR2 YFSETQ.

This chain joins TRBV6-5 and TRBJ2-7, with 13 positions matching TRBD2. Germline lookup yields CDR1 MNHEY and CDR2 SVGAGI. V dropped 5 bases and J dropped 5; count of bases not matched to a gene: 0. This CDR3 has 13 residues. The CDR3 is CASSGLAGDEQYF. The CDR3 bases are TGTGCCAGCAGTGGACTAGCGGGGGACGAGCAGTACTTC.

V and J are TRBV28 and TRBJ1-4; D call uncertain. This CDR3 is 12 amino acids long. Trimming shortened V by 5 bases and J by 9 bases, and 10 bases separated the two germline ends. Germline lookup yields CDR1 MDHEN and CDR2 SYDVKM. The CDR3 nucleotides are TGTGCCAGCAGTGGGCCCTCCCAAAAACTGTTTTTT. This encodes CASSGPSQKLFF. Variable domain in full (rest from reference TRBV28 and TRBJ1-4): DVKVTQSSRYLVKRTGEKVFLECVQDMDHENMFWYRQDPGLGLRLIYFSYDVKMKEKGDIPEGYSVSREKKERFSLILESASTNQTSMYLCASSGPSQKLFFGSGTQLSVL.

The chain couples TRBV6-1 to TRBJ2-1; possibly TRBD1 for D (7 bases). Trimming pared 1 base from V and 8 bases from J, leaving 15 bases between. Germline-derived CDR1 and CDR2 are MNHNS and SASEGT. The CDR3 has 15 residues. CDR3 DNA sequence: TGTGCCAGCAGTGAAGGAGGGCAGGGGGGCGATGAGCAGTTCTTC. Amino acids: CASSEGGQGGDEQFF.

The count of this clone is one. CDR3 sequence: CASSVAWAGGANVLTF. CDR3 sequence (DNA): TGTGCCAGCAGCGTAGCTTGGGCGGGAGGGGCCAACGTCCTGACTTTC. This chain links TRBV9 with TRBJ2-6, with D maybe TRBD2 (6 bases). The CDR3 extends over 16 amino acids. Per germline, CDR1 SGDLS and CDR2 YYNGEE. V lost 0 bases and J lost 4, with 11 bases in between.

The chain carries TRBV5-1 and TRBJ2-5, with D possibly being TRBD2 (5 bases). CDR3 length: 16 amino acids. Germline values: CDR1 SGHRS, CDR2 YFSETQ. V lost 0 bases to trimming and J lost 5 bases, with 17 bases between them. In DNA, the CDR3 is TGCGCCAGCAGCTTGGAAAGAGGGAGTATACGGGAGACCCAGTACTTC. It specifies CASSLERGSIRETQYF.